This is a list of T cell receptor beta chains from one sample in a study of T cell responses to AZD1222 COVID-19 vaccine. TCRdb's table, derived via immunoSEQ multiplex PCR, lists solely in-frame clones and lacks some. The sample shows about 55,000 clones, about 89% of them seen only once. The material was peripheral blood, obtained on day 0 of AZD1222 vaccination. Receptors were obtained from an adult in good health. The CDR3 runs from the conserved cysteine through the conserved F or W. D genes are given only for firm matches. Clone size appears in some rows only: once, few, many, or a class for an expanded clone.

d_gene | abundance | j_gene | v_gene | CDR3nt | CDR3aa
. | . | TRBJ1-5 | TRBV18 | TGTGCCAGCTCCCCGGCGGGACGGAATCAGCCCCAGCATTTT | CASSPAGRNQPQHF
. | . | TRBJ2-1 | TRBV29-1 | TGCAGCGTTGGGGTAGCGGCCCGCGATGAGCAGTTCTTC | CSVGVAARDEQFF
. | . | TRBJ2-1 | TRBV6-2/TRBV6-3 | TGTGCCAGCAGTATGAACAATGAGCAGTTCTTC | CASSMNNEQFF
TRBD1 | . | TRBJ1-1 | TRBV6-5 | TGTGCCAGCAGTTGGGACAGGAAGAACACTGAAGCTTTCTTT | CASSWDRKNTEAFF
. | . | TRBJ2-1 | TRBV30 | TGTGCCTGGTTTGAGGGGGGCTCCTACAATGAGCAGTTCTTC | CAWFEGGSYNEQFF
. | . | TRBJ2-2 | TRBV7-8 | TGTGCCAGCAGCTTGCTCAGGAACACCGGGGAGCTGTTTTTT | CASSLLRNTGELFF
. | . | TRBJ1-6 | TRBV11-2 | TGTGCCAGCAGCCGTACTCCGCGTGATTCACCCCTCCACTTT | CASSRTPRDSPLHF
. | few | TRBJ1-1 | TRBV28 | TGTGCCAGCAGTCCTCGAGTTTGGACCCGGAACACTGAAGCTTTCTTT | CASSPRVWTRNTEAFF
. | few | TRBJ1-1 | TRBV15 | TGTGCCACCAGCAACGGGGAAGGAGGCACTGAAGCTTTCTTT | CATSNGEGGTEAFF
TRBD1 | . | TRBJ2-2 | TRBV19 | TGTGCCACCCGGGACAGGTACACCGGGGAGCTGTTTTTT | CATRDRYTGELFF
. | . | TRBJ2-7 | TRBV27 | TGTGCCAGCACGCGTATCTGGGGGGACGAGCAGTACTTC | CASTRIWGDEQYF
. | . | TRBJ1-1 | TRBV27 | TGTGCCGCCGAGACTACATCGGGACATCGGAACACTGAAGCTTTCTTT | CAAETTSGHRNTEAFF
TRBD2 | . | TRBJ2-1 | TRBV5-6 | TGTGCCAGCAGCGCCCGCCCAAGCGGGAGGGCCCAGAATGAGCAGTTCTTC | CASSARPSGRAQNEQFF
TRBD2 | . | TRBJ2-1 | TRBV23-1 | TGCGCTCCCGGGACAGGGACTAGCGGGAAATACAATGAGCAGTTCTTC | CAPGTGTSGKYNEQFF
TRBD2 | . | TRBJ2-1 | TRBV5-1 | TGCGCCAGCAGCTTGGGGACTAGCGGGATATCATACAATGAGCAGTTCTTC | CASSLGTSGISYNEQFF
. | . | TRBJ1-3 | TRBV28 | TGTGCCAGCAGTTTACAGGAACCTGGAAACACCATATATTTT | CASSLQEPGNTIYF
. | . | TRBJ2-1 | TRBV5-1 | TGCGCCAGCAGCTTGGGTGCCGGGTCCTACAATGAGCAGTTCTTC | CASSLGAGSYNEQFF
. | . | TRBJ1-5 | TRBV4-1 | TGCGCCAGCAGCCAGGTAGGGGATCAGCCCCAGCATTTT | CASSQVGDQPQHF
. | . | TRBJ1-5 | TRBV30 | TGTGCCTGGAGCCTCACCGGGCTTCAGCCCCAGCATTTT | CAWSLTGLQPQHF
TRBD2 | . | TRBJ2-5 | TRBV6-5 | TGTGCCAGCAAGGAACTAGCGGGAGTCATAGAGACCCAGTACTTC | CASKELAGVIETQYF
. | . | TRBJ1-3 | TRBV10-2 | TGCGCTTCAGGAAGGGGACCTGGAAACACCATATATTTT | CASGRGPGNTIYF
. | . | TRBJ2-6 | TRBV10-2 | TGCGCCAGCAGTGGGGGGGACTCTGGGGCCAACGTCCTGACTTTC | CASSGGDSGANVLTF
. | once | TRBJ1-4 | TRBV5-5 | TGTGCCAGCAGCTTGGCCCCGGTTGCGGCCAGTGAAAAACTGTTTTTT | CASSLAPVAASEKLFF
TRBD1 | . | TRBJ1-3 | TRBV7-6 | TGTGCCAGCAGCTTAGGTCCAGGGGGCTCTGGAAACACCATATATTTT | CASSLGPGGSGNTIYF
. | . | TRBJ2-7 | TRBV7-9 | TGTGCCAGCAGCTTAGGAGCCGTCGGCTACGAGCAGTACTTC | CASSLGAVGYEQYF
. | . | TRBJ1-2 | TRBV29-1 | TGCAGCGTGGGGGAACAGCCCCGCTATGGCTACACCTTC | CSVGEQPRYGYTF
TRBD2 | . | TRBJ2-1 | TRBV4-2 | TGTGCCAGCAGCCAGCAAAGACTAGCGGTGAATGAGCAGTTCTTC | CASSQQRLAVNEQFF
TRBD2 | . | TRBJ2-2 | TRBV5-1 | TGCGCCAGCAGCCTTCCCCCTAGCGGGAGCATCGGGGAGCTGTTTTTT | CASSLPPSGSIGELFF
TRBD1 | . | TRBJ1-2 | TRBV6-5 | TGTGCCAGCAGGGCAACAGGGGAAGGCTACACCTTC | CASRATGEGYTF
. | . | TRBJ1-6 | TRBV9 | TGTGCCAGCAGCGCTGCAGGACGGGGGAATTCACCCCTCCACTTT | CASSAAGRGNSPLHF
. | . | TRBJ1-1 | TRBV5-6 | TGTGCCAGCAGCTTGGGACCGTATGAAGCTTTCTTT | CASSLGPYEAFF
. | . | TRBJ1-5 | TRBV27 | TGTGCCAGCAGCCCCAGGGCTGGGGGCCAGCCCCAGCATTTT | CASSPRAGGQPQHF
TRBD1 | . | TRBJ2-6 | TRBV6-5 | TGTGCCAGCATCGGGACAGGGGCTGGGGCCAACGTCCTGACTTTC | CASIGTGAGANVLTF
. | . | TRBJ1-2 | TRBV7-2 | TGTGCCAGCAGCCCCGGGGGGGCCTCCTATGGCTACACCTTC | CASSPGGASYGYTF
. | . | TRBJ2-3 | TRBV18 | TGTGCCAGCTCACCACCGGAAGGGGCGCCAAGCACAGATACGCAGTATTTT | CASSPPEGAPSTDTQYF
TRBD2 | . | TRBJ2-1 | TRBV30 | TGTGCCTGGAGTGGAGCTAGCGGGTACGGTGAGCAGTTCTTC | CAWSGASGYGEQFF
. | . | TRBJ2-3 | TRBV3-1/TRBV3-2 | TGTGCCAGCAGCGAAACTTACACAGATACGCAGTATTTT | CASSETYTDTQYF
TRBD1 | once | TRBJ2-5 | TRBV30 | TGTGCCTGGACGGGACAGGGGAGAGAGACCCAGTACTTC | CAWTGQGRETQYF
. | . | TRBJ1-6 | TRBV14 | TGTGCCAGCAGCCAAGGTTTCAATTCACCCCTCCACTTT | CASSQGFNSPLHF
. | . | TRBJ1-2 | TRBV6-5 | TGTGCCAGCAGCAACTACTATGGCTACACCTTC | CASSNYYGYTF
. | . | TRBJ2-2 | TRBV5-1 | TGCGCCAGCAGCTTGCAAGGGGCAAACGCCGGGGAGCTGTTTTTT | CASSLQGANAGELFF
TRBD1 | . | TRBJ1-5 | TRBV25-1 | TGTGCCAGCAGTCACACCGGGACAGCTAGCAATCAGCCCCAGCATTTT | CASSHTGTASNQPQHF
TRBD1 | . | TRBJ1-6 | TRBV29-1 | TGCAGCGTGAGGGACAGGGGGCCTAATTCACCCCTCCACTTT | CSVRDRGPNSPLHF
. | . | TRBJ1-5 | TRBV4-1 | TGCGCCAGCAGCTCCGACAGAAGTGGACGCAATCAGCCCCAGCATTTT | CASSSDRSGRNQPQHF
. | . | TRBJ1-2 | TRBV9 | TGTGCCAGCAGCGTAGAGGAGCCCGCTAACTATGGCTACACCTTC | CASSVEEPANYGYTF
. | . | TRBJ2-1 | TRBV5-6 | TGTGCCAGCAGCTTTGTTCGGTTTCGGACGGGCAATGAGCAGTTCTTC | CASSFVRFRTGNEQFF
. | . | TRBJ1-5 | TRBV7-2 | TGTGCCAGCAGCTTGGACAGTCAGCCCCAGCATTTT | CASSLDSQPQHF
. | . | TRBJ2-1 | TRBV24-1 | TGTGCCACCAGTGAACCCAGCGGGCCCCTTGGCAGTGAGCAGTTCTTC | CATSEPSGPLGSEQFF
TRBD1 | . | TRBJ2-6 | TRBV7-9 | TGTGCCAGCAGCGAGGACAGGGAAACTTTTCTCTCTGGGGCCAACGTCCTGACTTTC | CASSEDRETFLSGANVLTF
. | . | TRBJ1-5 | TRBV5-5 | TGTGCCAGCAGCTTACTCAAGAATCAGCCCCAGCATTTT | CASSLLKNQPQHF
. | few | TRBJ2-1 | TRBV12-3/TRBV12-4 | TGTGCCAGCAGTTTAGCCGGCTCCAATGAGCAGTTCTTC | CASSLAGSNEQFF
TRBD1 | . | TRBJ1-1 | TRBV6-6 | TGTGCCAGCAGTAGGGGACAGGGCGCTGAAGCTTTCTTT | CASSRGQGAEAFF
. | . | TRBJ1-1 | TRBV30 | TGTGCCTGGAGATCGGGGATGGGTGAAGCTTTCTTT | CAWRSGMGEAFF
TRBD1 | . | TRBJ1-4 | TRBV7-9 | TGTGCCAGCAGCGAAGGGACAGGGGGCAATGAAAAACTGTTTTTT | CASSEGTGGNEKLFF
. | . | TRBJ2-6 | TRBV6-5 | TGTGCCAGCAGCGAGGGGCGGGCCAACGTCCTGACTTTC | CASSEGRANVLTF
TRBD1 | . | TRBJ1-2 | TRBV24-1 | TGTGCCACCAGTGATCCCCAAACGACAGGGACCTATGGCTACACCTTC | CATSDPQTTGTYGYTF
TRBD2 | . | TRBJ2-7 | TRBV5-1 | TGCGCCAGCAGAGGTGGAAGCGGGAGTTCCTCCTACGAGCAGTACTTC | CASRGGSGSSSYEQYF
. | once | TRBJ1-5 | TRBV29-1 | TGCAGCGCGGGAGGCTCGGGTCAGCCCCAGCATTTT | CSAGGSGQPQHF
. | . | TRBJ1-2 | TRBV28 | TGTGCCAGCAGTTCCGGGACGGTCCATGGCTACACCTTC | CASSSGTVHGYTF
. | . | TRBJ1-4 | TRBV19 | TGTGCCAGTAGCTCAAAATTCGTTGGAACTAATGAAAAACTGTTTTTT | CASSSKFVGTNEKLFF